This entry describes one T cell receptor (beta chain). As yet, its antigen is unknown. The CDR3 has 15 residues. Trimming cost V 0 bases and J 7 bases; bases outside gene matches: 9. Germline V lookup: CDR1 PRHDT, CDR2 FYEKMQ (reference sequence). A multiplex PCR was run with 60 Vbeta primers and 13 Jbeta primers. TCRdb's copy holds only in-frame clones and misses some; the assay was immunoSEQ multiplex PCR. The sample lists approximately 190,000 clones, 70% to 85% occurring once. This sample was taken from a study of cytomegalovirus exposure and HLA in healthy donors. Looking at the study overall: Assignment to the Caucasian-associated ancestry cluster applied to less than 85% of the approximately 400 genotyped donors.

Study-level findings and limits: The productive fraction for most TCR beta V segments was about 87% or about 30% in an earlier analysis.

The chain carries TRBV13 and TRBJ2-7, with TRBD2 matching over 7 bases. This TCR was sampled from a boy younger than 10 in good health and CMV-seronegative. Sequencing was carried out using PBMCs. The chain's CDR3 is CASSLGGGTPGEQYF. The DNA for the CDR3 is TGTGCCAGCAGCTTAGGCGGGGGGACGCCTGGGGAGCAGTACTTC.